This T cell receptor (beta chain) comes out of a study of CD8 T cells in ankylosing spondylitis. Overall study results and limits: CD8+ disease-linked clones were present at relatively low frequencies in blood.

TCRdb reprocessed the 5' RACE reads with MiXCR, giving one entry per CDR3 protein. This sample has 350,000 or so distinct CDR3 sequences, with about 9.9% found just once. This clonotype was detected a few times. Its target is not known. Germline CDR1 and CDR2: SGHRS and YFSETQ. V shed 0 bases and J 1 base; nucleotides not matched to a gene: 5. This CDR3 is 16 amino acids long. The receptor's source is a female donor with ankylosing spondylitis or in good health (not recorded which). Sequenced: blood, either unsorted or a sorted T cell fraction (not recorded which). This chain joins TRBV5-1 and TRBJ2-5, with 8 bases that match TRBD2. The CDR3 loop is CASSLGAGGSQETQYF. In DNA, the CDR3 is TGCGCCAGCAGCTTGGGTGCGGGGGGATCCCAAGAGACCCAGTACTTC. The entire variable domain, with the rest obtained from reference TRBV5-1 and TRBJ2-5, is as follows: KAGVTQTPRYLIKTRGQQVTLSCSPISGHRSVSWYQQTPGQGLQFLFEYFSETQRNKGNFPGRFSGRQFSNSRSEMNVSTLELGDSALYLCASSLGAGGSQETQYFGPGTRLLVL.